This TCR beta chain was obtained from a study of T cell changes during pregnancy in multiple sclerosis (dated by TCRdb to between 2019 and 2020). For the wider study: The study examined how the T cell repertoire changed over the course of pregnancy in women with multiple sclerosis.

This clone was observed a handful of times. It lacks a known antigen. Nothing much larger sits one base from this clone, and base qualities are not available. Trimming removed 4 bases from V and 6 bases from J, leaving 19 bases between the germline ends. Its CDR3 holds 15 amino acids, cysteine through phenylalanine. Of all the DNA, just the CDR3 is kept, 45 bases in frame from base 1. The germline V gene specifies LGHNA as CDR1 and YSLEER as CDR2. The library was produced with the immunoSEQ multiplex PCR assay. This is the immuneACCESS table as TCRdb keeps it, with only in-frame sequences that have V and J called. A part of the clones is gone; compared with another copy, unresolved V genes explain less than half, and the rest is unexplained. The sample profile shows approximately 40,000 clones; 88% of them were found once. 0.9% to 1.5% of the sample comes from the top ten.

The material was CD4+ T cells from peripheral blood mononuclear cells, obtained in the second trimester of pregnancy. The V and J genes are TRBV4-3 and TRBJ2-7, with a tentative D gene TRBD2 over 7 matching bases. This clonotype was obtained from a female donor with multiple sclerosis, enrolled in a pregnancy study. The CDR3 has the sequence CASSPVGGPSAEQYF. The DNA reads TGCGCCAGCAGCCCCGTGGGGGGGCCGTCCGCCGAGCAGTACTTC.